This is a list of T cell receptor beta chains from one sample in a study of identical twins. From the 5' RACE reads, TCRdb called clonotypes with MiXCR, one entry per CDR3 protein. There are about 720,000 distinct CDR3 sequences in the sample; around 8.6% occur only once, and around 0.98% lies in the top ten. This sample was also put to use in a study of yellow fever vaccine responses in identical twins.

Sequenced: PBMCs. These receptors were taken from a woman aged 18-35 years in good health. Both conserved end residues are trimmed from each CDR3. D genes are given only for firm matches. Clone sizes are given selectively: once, few, many, or a class where the clone is expanded.

CDR3aa | j_gene | d_gene | v_gene | abundance
ASSLGNGAGGPYNEQF | TRBJ2-1 | TRBD2 | TRBV11-1 | NA
ASTDLTGYSTDTQY | TRBJ2-3 | NA | TRBV5-1 | NA
ASSPQGTTNTGELF | TRBJ2-2 | NA | TRBV27 | few
ASSYAGVTYEQY | TRBJ2-7 | TRBD2 | TRBV6-5 | NA
ASSAQRQETQY | TRBJ2-5 | NA | TRBV6-5 | NA
ASSVGGLGETQY | TRBJ2-5 | NA | TRBV12-3/TRBV12-4 | many
ASSRDRSNTGELF | TRBJ2-2 | TRBD1 | TRBV12-3/TRBV12-4 | NA
ASTLQGATYEQY | TRBJ2-7 | TRBD1 | TRBV12-3/TRBV12-4 | NA
ASSQDRANTGELF | TRBJ2-2 | NA | TRBV4-3 | many
SVEHVNIQY | TRBJ2-4 | NA | TRBV29-1 | few
ASSLVTPSGRGTDTQY | TRBJ2-3 | TRBD2 | TRBV5-1 | NA
ASSLWDSAREQY | TRBJ2-7 | NA | TRBV7-2 | few
ASSYSRLSYEQY | TRBJ2-7 | NA | TRBV6-5 | few
ASSLDAQY | TRBJ2-5 | NA | TRBV7-9 | few
ASRGSGSANTGELF | TRBJ2-2 | TRBD2 | TRBV27 | NA
ASRGGRNEQF | TRBJ2-1 | TRBD2 | TRBV2 | NA